This T cell receptor (beta chain) appears in the sequencing data of a study of cytomegalovirus exposure and HLA in healthy donors. Study findings and constraints: There were some V segments, including TRBV6-2 and TRBV6-3, excluded as indistinguishable. It was fewer than 200 TCR beta chains that were listed as cytomegalovirus-associated.

Germline V lookup: CDR1 MNHEY, CDR2 SVGAGI. The CDR3 contains 11 residues. V shed 6 bases and J shed 3 bases, with 6 bases lying between them. PCR primers comprised 60 Vbeta and 13 Jbeta primers. Profiled with immunoSEQ multiplex PCR; TCRdb holds only in-frame clones, not every one. Here the sample spans 150,000 to 200,000 clones, 75% to 85% being singletons. This clone was found a few times. The antigen remains undetermined. Sequencing used PBMCs. The TCR sequence derives from a male donor in good health and CMV-seropositive. V usage is TRBV6-5 and J usage is TRBJ2-7; no definite D call. CDR3 sequence (DNA): TGTGCCAGCAGGTCCCTCTACGAGCAGTACTTC. Residues: CASRSLYEQYF.